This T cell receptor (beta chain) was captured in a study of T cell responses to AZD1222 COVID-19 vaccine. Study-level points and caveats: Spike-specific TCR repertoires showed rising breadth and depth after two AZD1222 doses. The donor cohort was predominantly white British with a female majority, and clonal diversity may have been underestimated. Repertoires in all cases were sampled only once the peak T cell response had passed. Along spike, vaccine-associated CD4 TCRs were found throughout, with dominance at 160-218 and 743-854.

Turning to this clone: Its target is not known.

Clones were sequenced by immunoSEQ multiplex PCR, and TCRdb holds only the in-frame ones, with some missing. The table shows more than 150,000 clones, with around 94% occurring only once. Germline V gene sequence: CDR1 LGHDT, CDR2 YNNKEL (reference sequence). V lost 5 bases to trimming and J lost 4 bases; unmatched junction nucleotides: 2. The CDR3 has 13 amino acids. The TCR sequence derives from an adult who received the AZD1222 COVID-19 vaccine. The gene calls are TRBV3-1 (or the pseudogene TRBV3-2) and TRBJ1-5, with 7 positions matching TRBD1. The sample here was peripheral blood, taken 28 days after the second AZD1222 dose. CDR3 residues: CASSLDRNQPQHF. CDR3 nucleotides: TGTGCCAGCAGCTTGGACAGGAATCAGCCCCAGCATTTT.